Each of the 18 T cell receptor beta chains below was sequenced from the same sample in a study of shared clonotypes between healthy human individuals. The method was immunoSEQ multiplex PCR; TCRdb's version includes in-frame clones alone and lacks a portion of them. The sample records over a million clones, approximately 97% being singletons. The sequencing input was naive CD4+ T cells sorted from blood. Subset of the sample: CD45RA+ positively selected. The receptor set was obtained from a man aged 25 to 40 in good health.

CDR3 amino acids: CTSSQPGLAGGEDCETQYF. The CDR3 DNA is TGCACCAGCAGCCAACCGGGACTAGCGGGAGGTGAGGATTGCGAGACCCAGTACTTC. The rearrangement links TRBV1 to TRBJ2-5; the DNA was not used to check the table's D call, TRBD2. TRBV1 is tagged as a pseudogene. The CDR3 is made up of 19 amino acids.

V is TRBV9 and J is TRBJ2-1; 15 nucleotides match TRBD2. The CDR3 loop spans 17 amino acids. Germline trimming cut 4 bases from V and 7 bases from J; bases unmatched to any gene: 9. The germline CDR1 and CDR2 sequences are SGDLS and YYNGEE. The CDR3 loop reads CASSTGLAGGLENEQFF. The CDR3 DNA is TGTGCCAGCAGCACTGGACTAGCGGGGGGGCTTGAGAATGAGCAGTTCTTC. Full variable domain (outside the CDR3, taken from reference TRBV9 and TRBJ2-1): DSGVTQTPKHLITATGQRVTLRCSPRSGDLSVYWYQQSLDQGLQFLIQYYNGEERAKGNILERFSAQQFPDLHSELNLSSLELGDSALYFCASSTGLAGGLENEQFFGPGTRLTVL.

This clone has just a few counts. The chain couples TRBV5-1 to TRBJ2-1, with 9 positions matching TRBD2. The CDR3 loop spans 14 amino acids. After removal of 3 bases from V and 4 bases from J, the junction contained 2 bases not matched to a gene. Germline values: CDR1 SGHRS, CDR2 YFSETQ. The CDR3 DNA is TGCGCCAGCAGCTCGACTAGCGGATACAATGAGCAGTTCTTC. It translates to CASSSTSGYNEQFF.

The V gene is TRBV7-9, the J gene TRBJ1-2; 10 nucleotides agree with TRBD1. Germline V lookup: CDR1 SEHNR, CDR2 FQNEAQ (reference sequence). Unmatched junction bases numbered 6, after V lost 5 bases and J lost 0 bases. This CDR3 region has 16 residues. CDR3 DNA: TGTGCCAGCAGCGCGGGACAGGGGCGGCCTAACTATGGCTACACCTTC. Amino acids: CASSAGQGRPNYGYTF.

The rearrangement links TRBV19 to TRBJ2-2; TRBD2 might be the D (5 bases). Germline assignment: CDR1 LNHDA and CDR2 SQIVND (reference sequence). Trimming cost V 4 bases and J 2 bases, with 17 bases left between them. There are 17 residues in the CDR3. The CDR3 is CASSTPSAGVNTGELFF. CDR3 DNA: TGTGCCAGTAGTACGCCCTCGGCGGGTGTAAACACCGGGGAGCTGTTTTTT.

With regard to this clone: Other DNA sequences in the same sample also yield this CDR3. The CDR3, as DNA: TGTGCCAGTAGTATTCTTGGAAACACCATATATTTT. As protein: CASSILGNTIYF. The chain has TRBV19 and TRBJ1-3; no clear D. The CDR3 has 12 amino acids. The germline V gene encodes CDR1 LNHDA and CDR2 SQIVND (reference sequence). V was clipped by 3 bases and J by 3 bases, with 3 bases between them.

This sequence joins TRBV19 and TRBJ2-7, with D possibly TRBD1 on 6 matching bases. The CDR3 spans 13 residues. Trimming shortened V by 6 bases and J by 1 base, and 10 bases separated the two germline ends. Germline assignment: CDR1 LNHDA and CDR2 SQIVND (reference sequence). The CDR3 DNA is TGTGCCAGTAGCTTAGACAGGTCCTACGAGCAGTACTTC. Translating it yields CASSLDRSYEQYF. The entire variable domain, with the rest obtained from reference TRBV19 and TRBJ2-7, is as follows: DGGITQSPKYLFRKEGQNVTLSCEQNLNHDAMYWYRQDPGQGLRLIYYSQIVNDFQKGDIAEGYSVSREKKESFPLTVTSAQKNPTAFYLCASSLDRSYEQYFGPGTRLTVT.

This chain uses TRBV20-1 with TRBJ1-1; D not resolved. The CDR3 is 11 amino acids. CDR1 DFQATT and CDR2 SNEGSKA come from the germline V gene (reference sequence). CDR3 sequence reads: CTTRSGSEAFF. CDR3 sequence (DNA): TGCACCACCCGGTCTGGTTCTGAAGCTTTCTTT.

The gene calls are TRBV27 and TRBJ2-1, with D perhaps matching TRBD2 (6 bases). Germline loops: CDR1 MNHEY, CDR2 SMNVEV (reference sequence). Trimming took 3 bases from V and 0 from J, leaving 9 bases between them. The CDR3 covers 15 residues. In nucleotides, the CDR3 is TGTGCCAGCAGTTTGGAGGGGTACTCCTACAATGAGCAGTTCTTC. Its translation is CASSLEGYSYNEQFF.

V and J are TRBV18 and TRBJ1-1, with D perhaps matching TRBD1 (5 bases). The CDR3 runs to 14 residues. Trimming took off 3 bases at V and 4 bases at J, with 12 bases between the two ends. Germline CDR1 KGHSH, CDR2 LQKENI. The CDR3 DNA is TGTGCCAGCTCACCGCCGGGGCGTATCACTGAAGCTTTCTTT. Protein product: CASSPPGRITEAFF.

About this clone: The conserved closing phenylalanine or tryptophan is absent in this CDR3, likely reflecting a read error. The DNA is omitted, as the CDR3 cannot be located on it reliably, and the CDR3 follows TCRdb's listing. This chain connects TRBV18 to TRBJ2-4; the table's D call, TRBD1, has no DNA check behind it. The CDR3 region is 12 residues in length, termini included. CDR1 is KGHSH and CDR2 is LQKENI in the germline V gene. CDR3 sequence: CASSDTGASLGL.

This chain's CDR3 is CASSPLGPNTGELFF. DNA of the CDR3: TGCGCCAGCAGCCCTTTGGGCCCGAACACCGGGGAGCTGTTTTTT. The genes are TRBV5-1 and TRBJ2-2; no definite D call. This CDR3 region has 15 residues. Germline V gives CDR1 SGHRS, CDR2 YFSETQ. The V end was cut by 4 bases, the J end by 0 bases, with 10 bases between.

The gene calls are TRBV7-9 and TRBJ2-7; D is possibly TRBD1 (6 bases). Trimming cost V 5 bases and J 3 bases, with 14 bases left between them. This CDR3 has 14 amino acids. Per the germline V gene, CDR1 is SEHNR and CDR2 is FQNEAQ (reference sequence). The CDR3 nucleotides are TGTGCCAGCAGCCATACAGGACAGCACTACGAGCAGTACTTC. Translated: CASSHTGQHYEQYF. Full variable domain (missing parts from reference TRBV7-9 and TRBJ2-7): DTGVSQNPRHKITKRGQNVTFRCDPISEHNRLYWYRQTLGQGPEFLTYFQNEAQLEKSRLLSDRFSAERPKGSFSTLEIQRTEQGDSAMYLCASSHTGQHYEQYFGPGTRLTVT.

The chain employs TRBV9 and TRBJ2-1, with TRBD2 identical over 8 bases. The V gene end was trimmed by 0 bases and the J gene end by 8 bases; junction bases not matched to a gene: 16. Germline V CDR1 and CDR2: SGDLS, YYNGEE. The CDR3 contains 18 residues. The CDR3 DNA follows: TGTGCCAGCAGCGTAGGGGTACTAGCGGTCGGTAATTCCCATGAGCAGTTCTTC. Its protein is CASSVGVLAVGNSHEQFF.

The V and J genes are TRBV19 and TRBJ2-7, with D perhaps TRBD1 (5 bases). The CDR3 consists of 13 residues. From germline, CDR1 is LNHDA and CDR2 SQIVND (reference sequence). V lost 5 bases and J lost 1, with 9 bases in between. The CDR3 is CASSQTVSYEQYF. For the CDR3, the DNA is TGTGCCAGTAGTCAGACAGTATCCTACGAGCAGTACTTC.

V usage is TRBV10-3 and J usage is TRBJ2-7; D tentatively fits TRBD1 or TRBD2 (5 bases each). V shed 8 bases and J shed 0 bases, with 11 bases lying between them. The CDR3 runs 13 residues. Germline CDR1 is ENHRY and CDR2 is SYGVKD. CDR3 nucleotides: TGTGCCATCGGCCGGGACCTCTCCTACGAGCAGTACTTC. Translation: CAIGRDLSYEQYF.

Concerning this clone itself: Within the sample, other DNA sequences also encode this same CDR3. The chain couples TRBV9 to TRBJ1-5; no firm D call. The CDR3 is 15 amino acids. The V end was cut by 1 base, the J end by 2 bases, with 10 bases between. Germline assignment: CDR1 SGDLS and CDR2 YYNGEE. The CDR3 reads CASSVSGVGNQPQHF. The CDR3, as DNA: TGTGCCAGCAGCGTATCTGGGGTTGGCAATCAGCCCCAGCATTTT.

The J gene is TRBJ1-1, the V gene TRBV29-1; maybe TRBD1 (5 bases). Germline assignment: CDR1 SQVTM and CDR2 ANQGSEA. The V gene lost 6 bases and the J gene lost 4 bases, with 15 bases spanning the gap. This CDR3 has 13 residues. Here the CDR3 DNA reads TGCAGCGTCGGGGGACGGTTTAGCACTGAAGCTTTCTTT. It is translated as CSVGGRFSTEAFF. Full variable domain (rest looked up from reference TRBV29-1 and TRBJ1-1): SAVISQKPSRDICQRGTSLTIQCQVDSQVTMMFWYRQQPGQSLTLIATANQGSEATYESGFVIDKFPISRPNLTFSTLTVSNMSPEDSSIYLCSVGGRFSTEAFFGQGTRLTVV.